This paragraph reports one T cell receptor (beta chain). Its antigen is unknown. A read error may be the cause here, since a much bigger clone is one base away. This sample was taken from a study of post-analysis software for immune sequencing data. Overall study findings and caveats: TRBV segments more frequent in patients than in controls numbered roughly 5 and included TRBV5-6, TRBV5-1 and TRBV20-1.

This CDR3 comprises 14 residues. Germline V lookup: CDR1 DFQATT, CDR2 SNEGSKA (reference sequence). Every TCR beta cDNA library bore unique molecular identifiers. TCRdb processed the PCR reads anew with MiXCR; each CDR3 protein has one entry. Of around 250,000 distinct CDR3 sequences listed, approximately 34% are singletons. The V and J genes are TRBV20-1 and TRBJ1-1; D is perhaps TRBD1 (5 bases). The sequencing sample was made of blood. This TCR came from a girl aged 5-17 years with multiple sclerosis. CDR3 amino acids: CSARDARVNTEVFF. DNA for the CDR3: TGCAGTGCTAGAGATGCCAGGGTGAACACTGAAGTTTTCTTT.